This T cell receptor beta chain derives from a study of T cell changes during pregnancy in multiple sclerosis. Data came from immunoSEQ multiplex PCR; TCRdb stores just in-frame clones and leaves some out. The table includes roughly 61,000 clones, roughly 90% detected once. The CDR3 is 14 residues long. V was pared by 6 bases and J by 3 bases, with 14 bases between. In germline, CDR1 is MDHEN, CDR2 SYDVKM. This clone was counted once. Sequencing used peripheral blood, obtained in the first trimester of pregnancy. V usage is TRBV28 and J usage is TRBJ1-1; D gene unclear. The TCR comes from a female donor in good health, enrolled as a control in a pregnancy study. The chain's CDR3 is CASSPTTGDTEAFF. The CDR3 region has the DNA TGTGCCAGCAGCCCTACGACCGGGGACACTGAAGCTTTCTTT.